This entry describes one T cell receptor (beta chain). Its antigen is not known. The time point is: pre-treatment baseline. One draw preceded checkpoint blockade; another followed its first cycle at week 3. The data originate from a study of blood T cell dynamics during melanoma immunotherapy. For the study at large: Patients with metastatic melanoma got pembrolizumab or nivolumab-ipilimumab as first-line care. Study observations and caveats: Unlike progressors, later disease-control patients had W3 repertoires gaining clonality or diversity. Clones driving repertoire changes may be melanoma-specific or general immune activation.

Trimming took off 7 bases at V and 0 bases at J, with 12 bases between the two ends. Germline CDR1 SNHLY, CDR2 FYNNEI. The CDR3 spans 15 residues. The protocol was immunoSEQ multiplex PCR, while the TCRdb copy is restricted to in-frame clones and leaves out a portion. The table has thousands of clones, 65% to 85% seen once. The input for sequencing was blood, taken from a patient treated with checkpoint blockade. The source of this sequence is a human donor with melanoma. V and J are TRBV2 and TRBJ1-4; possibly TRBD1 for D (6 bases). CDR3 loop: CASKGTPTTNEKLFF. For the CDR3, the DNA is TGTGCCAGCAAGGGGACACCGACAACTAATGAAAAACTGTTTTTT. The full variable domain, completed using reference TRBV2 and TRBJ1-4, is EPEVTQTPSHQVTQMGQEVILRCVPISNHLYFYWYRQILGQKVEFLVSFYNNEISEKSEIFDDQFSVERPDGSNFTLKIRSTKLEDSAMYFCASKGTPTTNEKLFFGSGTQLSVL.